Listed below are T cell receptor beta chains from one sample, sequenced in a study of T-cell reconstitution after alpha-beta-depleted transplantation in children. Via MiXCR, TCRdb re-called the PCR reads, giving one row per CDR3 protein. The sample lists 500,000 or so distinct CDR3 sequences, approximately 32% seen once, with 2% to 2.5% in the top ten. Source: PBMCs from the stem cell graft donor, taken from the stem cell graft. The receptors were gathered from a human donor who donated a stem cell graft to a child with aplastic anemia. Both conserved end residues are part of each CDR3. Size values are once, few and many counts, or a class for expanded clones, and some rows have none.

clone_size v_call cdr3_aa
- TRBV29-1 CSVEYNSLSEGYTF
- TRBV14 CASSEGTAVYEQYF
- TRBV7-2 CASSLAGATETQYF
- TRBV6-2/TRBV6-3 CASGDSGNTIYF
few TRBV29-1 CSVTEDHEGYGYTF
- TRBV7-9 CASSLALLAGSTDTQYF
few TRBV5-6 CASSHTYGQINSPLHF
- TRBV21-1 CASSKCEGRGPGNTIYF
- TRBV4-3 CASSQEGSSGNTIYF
once TRBV7-2 CASSLGGRGNEKLFF
- TRBV28 CASSSRGQGPNNEQFF
- TRBV9 CASSVLGTEETQYF
- TRBV5-1 CASSLGWTGTNKQFF
- TRBV20-1 CSATRGFDPYNEQFF
few TRBV24-1 CATSGERAYEQYF
few TRBV7-3 CASSTRASGSAGELFF
- TRBV18 CASSPSTGSDYGYTF
- TRBV19 CASSSVPSGANVLTF
few TRBV7-2 CASSSVGKSSYEQYF
- TRBV5-1 CASSDTGGTGELFF
- TRBV29-1 CSVPSGSTDTQYF
- TRBV5-5 CASSFTNSNQPQHF
- TRBV4-3 CASSQDGSGVGSPLHF
- TRBV27 CASSSTRNGRYNEQFF
few TRBV9 CASSSDPYGYTF
few TRBV19 CASSIAPQGRGYTF
once TRBV11-2 CASSLGHRDIDTQYF
- TRBV28 CASSLDLAVSYNEQFF
- TRBV5-4 CASSSGDRQETQYF
few TRBV20-1 CSARESFGLARVRTQYF
few TRBV29-1 CSVVDPGTEQYF
few TRBV24-1 CATSDFRAGLSTDTQYF
- TRBV10-2 CATGVGEMETQYF